Following are 32 T cell receptor beta chains from one sample sequenced in a study of post-analysis software for immune sequencing data. The study, taken as a whole, reports: Patients carried roughly five TRBV segments more frequently than controls did, and TRBV5-6, TRBV5-1 and TRBV20-1 were among them.

Presence of unique molecular identifiers characterized the TCR beta cDNA libraries. TCRdb processed the PCR reads anew with MiXCR; each CDR3 protein has one entry. The table shows about 680,000 distinct CDR3 sequences, with approximately 60% occurring only once. These TCRs are of unknown antigen specificity. Sequenced material: blood. All receptors derive from a girl aged 2 to 10 with multiple sclerosis.

Turning to this clonotype: Compared with germline, one end of the junction differs, possibly owing to a read error. The chain joins TRBV5-1 to TRBJ2-1; 12 bases agree with TRBD1. The CDR3 is made up of 16 amino acids. Germline V gene lookup returns CDR1 SGHRS and CDR2 YFSETQ. CDR3 in DNA: TGCGCCAGCAGCGGAACGGGACAGGGGGCCTACAGTGAGCAGTTCTTC. This codes for CASSGTGQGAYSEQFF.

This sequence joins TRBV5-1 and TRBJ2-1, with D possibly TRBD2 on 7 matching bases. The CDR3 has 17 amino acids. Deletions cut 5 bases from V and 5 bases from J, with 23 bases between. In germline, CDR1 is SGHRS, CDR2 YFSETQ. CDR3 loop: CASSRGGARFSNNEQFF. CDR3 nucleotide sequence: TGCGCCAGCAGTAGGGGGGGCGCAAGGTTTTCAAACAATGAGCAGTTCTTC.

CDR3 region: CSVEDWDSTWGYTF. CDR3 nucleotides: TGCAGCGTTGAAGATTGGGACAGTACCTGGGGCTACACCTTC. This chain connects TRBV29-1 to TRBJ1-2, with 7 bases lining up with TRBD1. Germline V gene data show CDR1 as SQVTM and CDR2 as ANQGSEA. This CDR3 spans 14 amino acids. V shed 0 bases, J shed 8 bases, and the junction held 9 bases outside the gene matches.

About this clonotype itself: The junction differs from germline at one of its ends, possibly a read error. This rearrangement joins TRBV2 to TRBJ2-7; 10 bases are shared with TRBD2. This CDR3 region has 15 residues. Looked up from germline, CDR1 is SNHLY and CDR2 is FYNNEI. The CDR3, as DNA: TGTGCCAGCAGGGAAGCGGGAGGGTCCAGCCACGAGCAGTACTTC. Protein: CASREAGGSSHEQYF.

This clonotype was found a few times. The chain joins TRBV5-1 to TRBJ2-4; 8 bases are a match to TRBD2. The CDR3 is 14 residues long. Trimming cost V 0 bases and J 8 bases; bases outside gene matches: 4. Germline lookup yields CDR1 SGHRS and CDR2 YFSETQ. The CDR3: CASSLVGLEDIQYF. The CDR3 nucleotides read TGCGCCAGCAGCTTGGTGGGACTAGAGGACATTCAGTACTTC.

The gene calls are TRBV6-2 or TRBV6-3 and TRBJ2-6; 9 bases are a match to TRBD1. CDR1 and CDR2 (germline): MNHEY, SVGEGT. The CDR3 is made up of 15 amino acids. V lost 6 bases to trimming and J lost 2 bases; unmatched junction nucleotides: 2. CDR3 amino acids: CASSNRGPGANVLTF. The CDR3 coding sequence is TGTGCCAGCAGCAACAGGGGGCCTGGGGCCAACGTCCTGACTTTC.

The DNA for the CDR3 is TGTGCCAGCAGCACCGGACAGTCAACTAATGAAAAACTGTTTTTT. It yields the protein CASSTGQSTNEKLFF. The chain couples TRBV7-2 to TRBJ1-4; possible D gene TRBD1, 6 bases. Germline V gives CDR1 SGHTA, CDR2 FQGNSA. V lost 5 bases, J lost 0 bases, and 10 bases lay in between. This CDR3 is built from 15 residues.

In its sample, this clonotype was seen a few times. The chain is built from TRBV11-2 and TRBJ2-7; a weak D match, TRBD2 (6 bases). The CDR3 has 15 residues. Germline values: CDR1 SGHAT, CDR2 FQNNGV. The germline V and J ends were trimmed by 5 bases and 3 bases, with 17 bases remaining between them. In DNA, the CDR3 is TGTGCCAGCAGCCCCCATGGAGCGGGCAGCTACGAGCAGTACTTC. It encodes CASSPHGAGSYEQYF.

On this clonotype: One junction end disagrees with the germline gene, perhaps due to a read error. The chain employs TRBV13 and TRBJ2-3, with TRBD2 matching 11 bases. The CDR3 is made up of 19 amino acids. Germline V CDR1 and CDR2: PRHDT, FYEKMQ (reference sequence). The CDR3 protein is CAGSLHVAGGLFGTDTQYF. The DNA for the CDR3 is TGTGCCGGCAGCTTACATGTAGCGGGAGGGCTGTTTGGCACAGATACGCAGTATTTT.

This rearrangement joins TRBV12-3 or TRBV12-4 to TRBJ1-1, with TRBD1 as a possible D gene (6 bases). V gave up 6 bases and J gave up 1 base, with 9 bases separating them. CDR3 length: 13 residues. The CDR3 DNA sequence: TGTGCCAGCAGCACGGGACAGAACACTGAAGCTTTCTTT. Its protein product is CASSTGQNTEAFF.

This clonotype was detected only a few times. The chain uses TRBV5-1 and TRBJ2-1; no definite D call. The ends were cut back, 0 bases at V and 6 bases at J, with 16 bases in the middle. Germline V gene sequence: CDR1 SGHRS, CDR2 YFSETQ. This CDR3 is built from 16 residues. The CDR3 reads CASSLVLPGARNEQFF. CDR3 DNA: TGCGCCAGCAGCTTGGTACTCCCAGGAGCCCGCAATGAGCAGTTCTTC.

This clonotype was counted once. The CDR3 region has the DNA TGCAGTGCTAGGTCTCTCACTAGCCAAGAGACCCAGTACTTC. Its translation is CSARSLTSQETQYF. The J gene is TRBJ2-5, the V gene TRBV20-1; D is perhaps TRBD2 (5 bases). This CDR3 has 14 amino acids. Trimming left V 3 bases short and J 1 base short, with 12 bases between. Germline CDR1 is DFQATT and CDR2 is SNEGSKA (reference sequence).

This rearrangement joins TRBV12-3 or TRBV12-4 to TRBJ2-1, with D tentatively TRBD2 (6 bases). CDR3 length equals 14 residues. V gave up 1 base and J gave up 7 bases, with 11 bases separating them. The CDR3 sequence: CASSLEWEVNEQFF. As DNA, the CDR3 is TGTGCCAGCAGTTTAGAATGGGAGGTGAATGAGCAGTTCTTC.

In its sample, this clonotype was seen a few times. The chain has TRBV6-2 or TRBV6-3 and TRBJ2-7; TRBD1 is a possible D gene (5 bases). V lost 2 bases and J lost 0, with 8 bases in between. The CDR3 runs to 14 residues. CDR1 and CDR2 (germline): MNHEY, SVGEGT. The CDR3 here is CASSYDRLSYEQYF. CDR3 sequence (DNA): TGTGCCAGCAGTTACGACAGACTCTCCTACGAGCAGTACTTC.

This chain links TRBV4-1 with TRBJ2-3; 11 bases align to TRBD2. The V segment lost 4 bases and the J segment 5 bases; nucleotides outside the gene matches: 5. Germline CDR1 reads MGHRA; CDR2 reads YSYEKL. This CDR3 is 15 amino acids long. CDR3 nucleotide sequence: TGCGCCAGCAGCCGGACTAGCGGGCTTTTAGATACGCAGTATTTT. It yields the protein CASSRTSGLLDTQYF.

The chain combines TRBV2 with TRBJ2-4; 11 bases map to TRBD1. V lost 6 bases to trimming and J lost 1 base; unmatched junction nucleotides: 2. Germline V CDR1 and CDR2: SNHLY, FYNNEI. This CDR3 contains 15 residues. CDR3 amino acids: CASRGQGGAKNIQYF. The CDR3 DNA is TGTGCCAGCAGGGGACAGGGGGGGGCCAAAAACATTCAGTACTTC.

The chain carries TRBV5-1 and TRBJ1-1; TRBD1 matches at 9 bases. Germline values: CDR1 SGHRS, CDR2 YFSETQ. The CDR3 loop spans 17 amino acids. V shed 1 base, J shed 3 bases, and the junction held 10 bases outside the gene matches. The DNA of the CDR3 is TGCGCCAGCAGCTTGAGTGGTCGGAGACAGGGGGACACTGAAGCTTTCTTT. Protein product: CASSLSGRRQGDTEAFF. Full variable domain (missing parts from reference TRBV5-1 and TRBJ1-1): KAGVTQTPRYLIKTRGQQVTLSCSPISGHRSVSWYQQTPGQGLQFLFEYFSETQRNKGNFPGRFSGRQFSNSRSEMNVSTLELGDSALYLCASSLSGRRQGDTEAFFGQGTRLTVV.

This clonotype was seen only a few times. This chain joins TRBV6-2 or TRBV6-3 and TRBJ1-5; D may be TRBD1 (6 bases). The CDR3 runs to 13 residues. Trimming took off 4 bases at V and 9 bases at J, with 13 bases between the two ends. Germline values: CDR1 MNHEY, CDR2 SVGEGT. This CDR3 is CASSLAGGPPQHF. The CDR3 DNA reads TGTGCCAGCAGTTTGGCCGGGGGGCCGCCCCAGCATTTT.

The J gene is TRBJ1-2, the V gene TRBV7-9, with 7 bases fitting TRBD1. J gave up 6 bases and V 3 bases, and 19 bases lay outside the gene matches. The germline V gene has CDR1 SEHNR and CDR2 FQNEAQ (reference sequence). The CDR3 extends over 18 amino acids. The CDR3 DNA follows: TGTGCCAGCAGCTTTACCGGGACAGTTATCACCCGGGAGGATGGCTACACCTTC. Protein: CASSFTGTVITREDGYTF.

This clonotype was recorded a few times. The V and J genes are TRBV29-1 and TRBJ1-1; D is unclear. This CDR3 spans 12 amino acids. Trimming took off 4 bases at V and 1 base at J, with 7 bases between the two ends. CDR1 and CDR2 (germline): SQVTM, ANQGSEA. The chain's CDR3 is CSVGPGNTEAFF. CDR3 nucleotide sequence: TGCAGCGTTGGACCGGGGAACACTGAAGCTTTCTTT.

The chain recombines TRBV2 with TRBJ2-7; 7 bases are shared with TRBD1. Germline CDR1 is SNHLY and CDR2 is FYNNEI. The CDR3 runs 18 residues. The trim removed 3 bases at V and 2 bases at J, leaving 16 bases unmatched. CDR3 amino acids: CASSERPPTGQIPYEQYF. DNA of the CDR3: TGTGCCAGCAGTGAGAGACCCCCAACGGGACAGATACCCTACGAGCAGTACTTC.

This clonotype has a handful of counts. V is TRBV11-2 and J is TRBJ2-5; TRBD1 matches at 8 bases. Per the germline V gene, CDR1 is SGHAT and CDR2 is FQNNGV. There are 17 residues in the CDR3. J was trimmed by 1 base and V by 8 bases; bases with no gene match: 15. In nucleotides, the CDR3 is TGTGCCAGCTCAACCGCCGGGACAGGCAATATCCAAGAGACCCAGTACTTC. Protein product: CASSTAGTGNIQETQYF.

This chain links TRBV15 with TRBJ2-5; 10 nucleotides align to TRBD2. After removal of 7 bases from V and 2 bases from J, the junction contained 10 bases not matched to a gene. CDR3 size: 16 residues. The V gene's germline CDR1 is LNHNV and CDR2 YYDKDF (reference sequence). This chain's CDR3 is CATTPGRAGGQETQYF. In DNA form, the CDR3 reads TGTGCCACCACTCCGGGACGAGCGGGAGGGCAAGAGACCCAGTACTTC. Full variable domain (rest looked up from reference TRBV15 and TRBJ2-5): DAMVIQNPRYQVTQFGKPVTLSCSQTLNHNVMYWYQQKSSQAPKLLFHYYDKDFNNEADTPDNFQSRRPNTSFCFLDIRSPGLGDTAMYLCATTPGRAGGQETQYFGPGTRLLVL.

The rearrangement uses TRBV12-3 or TRBV12-4 and TRBJ1-2; no clear D. Trimming shortened V by 5 bases and J by 6 bases, and 16 bases separated the two germline ends. The CDR3 consists of 14 residues. CDR3 nucleotide sequence: TGTGCCAGCAGTCCCGGCCCTCAGCTCGATGGCTACACCTTC. This sequence encodes CASSPGPQLDGYTF.

The chain links TRBV29-1 to TRBJ2-7, with D possibly TRBD1 on 5 matching bases. V was clipped by 4 bases and J by 0 bases, with 7 bases between them. The CDR3 extends over 12 amino acids. From germline, CDR1 is SQVTM and CDR2 ANQGSEA. The CDR3 loop is CSVATVSYEQYF. The CDR3 coding sequence is TGCAGCGTTGCGACAGTCTCCTACGAGCAGTACTTC.

The chain joins TRBV4-3 to TRBJ2-3, with 8 nucleotides matching TRBD2. With 4 bases clipped from V and 5 bases from J, the junction kept 11 bases outside the gene matches. CDR1 is LGHNA and CDR2 is YSLEER in the germline V gene. There are 16 residues in the CDR3. This CDR3 reads CASSPGTSLRVDTQYF. For the CDR3, the DNA is TGCGCCAGCAGCCCCGGGACTAGTTTAAGAGTAGATACGCAGTATTTT.

CDR3 protein: CASSPGTSGGQGETQYF. DNA for the CDR3: TGTGCCAGCAGCCCCGGGACTAGCGGGGGCCAAGGGGAGACCCAGTACTTC. The rearrangement joins TRBV7-2 to TRBJ2-5; 14 positions match TRBD2. CDR3 length: 17 residues. The germline CDR1 and CDR2 sequences are SGHTA and FQGNSA. J lost 5 bases, V lost 5 bases, and 10 bases had no gene match.

The chain is built from TRBV24-1 and TRBJ2-5; perhaps TRBD1 as D (5 bases). CDR1 is KGHDR, CDR2 SFDVKD, per germline. There are 14 residues in the CDR3. Trimming cost V 1 base and J 4 bases, with 9 bases left between them. The CDR3 is CATSDLGAPETQYF. CDR3 bases: TGTGCCACCAGTGATTTAGGGGCCCCAGAGACCCAGTACTTC.

This chain connects TRBV20-1 to TRBJ2-1, with D possibly TRBD1 on 5 matching bases. Germline V gene lookup returns CDR1 DFQATT and CDR2 SNEGSKA (reference sequence). The ends were cut back, 7 bases at V and 7 bases at J, with 11 bases in the middle. The CDR3 totals 11 residues. In DNA form, the CDR3 reads TGCAGTGTAGGGGCCTTGAATGAGCAGTTCTTC. It is translated as CSVGALNEQFF.

DNA for the CDR3: TGCAGTGTTCTTAGGGCTAGCGGGAGTTTAGGGAATGAGCAGTTCTTC. It encodes CSVLRASGSLGNEQFF. The rearrangement joins TRBV20-1 to TRBJ2-1; 10 bases are shared with TRBD2. CDR3 length: 16 residues. V lost 7 bases and J lost 7; bases outside the gene matches: 16. Germline-derived CDR1 and CDR2 are DFQATT and SNEGSKA (reference sequence).

This rearrangement joins TRBV10-3 to TRBJ1-5, with unresolved D. The CDR3 totals 13 residues. Germline CDR1 and CDR2: ENHRY and SYGVKD. Deletions cut 3 bases from V and 6 bases from J, with 9 bases between. The CDR3 reads CAISEGVGQPQHF. The CDR3 nucleotides are TGTGCCATCAGTGAAGGTGTCGGTCAGCCCCAGCATTTT.

In this sample, this clonotype turned up a few times. This sequence joins TRBV14 and TRBJ2-1, with a possible D match to TRBD1 (5 bases). Germline loops: CDR1 SGHDN, CDR2 FVKESK. V lost 0 bases, J lost 7 bases, and 19 bases lay in between. The CDR3 is 17 amino acids. Here the CDR3 DNA reads TGTGCCAGCAGCCAAGATGGGTCAGGGCTAGTGCGGAATGAGCAGTTCTTC. As protein: CASSQDGSGLVRNEQFF.